These 2 T cell receptor beta chains originate from one sample sequenced in a study of Ad26.COV2.S vaccination and SARS-CoV-2 variants. Here immunoSEQ multiplex PCR was the method, and the copy in TCRdb shows in-frame clones only, minus some. This sample carries about 440,000 clones, 90% of them seen once, and the ten largest clones take approximately 4.3%. Regarding treatment: around 19 received Ad26.COV2.S at low or high dose, single or two shots; 5 received placebo; per-sample allocation not given. All samples were drawn on day 63, counting from the first vaccine or placebo injection. This specimen consisted of peripheral blood, obtained in a trial of Ad26.COV2.S vaccine versus placebo. The receptors were gathered from a person between 18 and 60 years old who received the Ad26.COV2.S COVID-19 vaccine or a placebo.

This clone was seen a single time. The V call is TRBV27, the J call TRBJ2-7, with TRBD2 as a possible D gene (5 bases). The CDR3 totals 18 residues. V lost 5 bases, J lost 6 bases, and 29 bases lay in between. In germline, CDR1 is MNHEY, CDR2 SMNVEV (reference sequence). The CDR3 loop reads CASSPARLILGPDGEQYF. CDR3 DNA sequence: TGTGCCAGCAGTCCAGCCCGCCTCATACTAGGCCCTGATGGCGAGCAGTACTTC.

The rearrangement joins TRBV7-9 to TRBJ2-6; 7 bases line up with TRBD2. Germline V lookup: CDR1 SEHNR, CDR2 FQNEAQ (reference sequence). There are 17 residues in the CDR3. Trimming took 4 bases from V and 0 from J; bases not matched to a gene: 6. CDR3 coding DNA: TGTGCCAGCAGCTCATTAAGCGGGAACTCTGGGGCCAACGTCCTGACTTTC. Translated, it gives CASSSLSGNSGANVLTF.